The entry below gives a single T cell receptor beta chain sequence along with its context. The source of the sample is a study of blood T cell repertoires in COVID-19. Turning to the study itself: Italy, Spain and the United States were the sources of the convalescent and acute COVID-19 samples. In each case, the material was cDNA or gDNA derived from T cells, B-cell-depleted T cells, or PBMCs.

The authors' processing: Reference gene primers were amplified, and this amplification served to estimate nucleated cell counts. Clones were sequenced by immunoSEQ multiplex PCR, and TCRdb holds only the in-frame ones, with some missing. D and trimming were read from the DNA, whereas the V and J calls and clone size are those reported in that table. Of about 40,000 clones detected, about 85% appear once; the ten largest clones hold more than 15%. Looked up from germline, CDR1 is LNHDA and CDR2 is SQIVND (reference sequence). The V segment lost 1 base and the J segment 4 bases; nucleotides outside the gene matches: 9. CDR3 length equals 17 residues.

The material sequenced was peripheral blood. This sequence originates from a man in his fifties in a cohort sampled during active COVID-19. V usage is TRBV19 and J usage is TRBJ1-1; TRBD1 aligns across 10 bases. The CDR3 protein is CASSIGGTGVKVTEAFF. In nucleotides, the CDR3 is TGTGCCAGTAGTATAGGAGGGACAGGGGTAAAAGTCACTGAAGCTTTCTTT.